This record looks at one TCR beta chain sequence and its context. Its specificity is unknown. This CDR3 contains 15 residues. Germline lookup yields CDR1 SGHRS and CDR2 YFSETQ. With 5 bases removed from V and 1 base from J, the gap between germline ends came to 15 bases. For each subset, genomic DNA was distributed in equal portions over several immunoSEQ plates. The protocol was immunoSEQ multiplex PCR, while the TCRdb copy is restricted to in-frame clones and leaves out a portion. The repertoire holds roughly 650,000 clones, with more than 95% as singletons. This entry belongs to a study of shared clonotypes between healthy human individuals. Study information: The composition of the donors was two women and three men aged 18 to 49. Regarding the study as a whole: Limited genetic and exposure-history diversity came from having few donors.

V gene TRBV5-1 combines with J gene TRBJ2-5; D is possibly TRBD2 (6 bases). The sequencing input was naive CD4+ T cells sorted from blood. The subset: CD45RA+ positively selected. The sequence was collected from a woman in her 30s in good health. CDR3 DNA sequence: TGCGCCAGCAGTTTCTTCGGGGGATCCCAAGAGACCCAGTACTTC. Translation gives CASSFFGGSQETQYF.